This section outlines one T cell receptor (beta chain) sequence together with its context. What it binds is not known. Germline V lookup: CDR1 SGHTA, CDR2 FQGTGA. J was trimmed by 6 bases and V by 5 bases; bases with no gene match: 4. The CDR3 has 13 amino acids. The data were obtained in a study of T cell responses to AZD1222 COVID-19 vaccine. Study background: Pooling of second doses given at about 4 or about 12 weeks was done. Study results and limitations: Only 6 or 7 AZD1222 recipients tested seropositive at baseline. As reported, nearly half of all spike-specific TCRs target variant regions that are unmutated. Most donors were white British, females outnumbered males, and clonal diversity was possibly underestimated.

Some clones are missing from TCRdb's copy, which holds only in-frame ones; the method was immunoSEQ multiplex PCR. This sample has roughly 150,000 clones; 90% to 95% occur once, and the top ten carry less than 2.5%. The sample in question was peripheral blood, obtained on day 0 of AZD1222 vaccination. This chain uses TRBV7-3 with TRBJ1-1; 9 nucleotides agree with TRBD1. This sequence was found in an adult in good health. DNA for the CDR3: TGTGCCAGCAGCCCACAGGGGGCCGCTGAAGCTTTCTTT. Protein: CASSPQGAAEAFF.